A single sample gave rise to the 17 T cell receptor beta chains below, sequenced in a study of blood T cells in healthy people across ages. The second PCR ran about 6 to 12 cycles with a sample-barcoded 5' primer and J-beta primers. TCRdb re-analysed the 5' RACE reads in MiXCR, keeping a single row per CDR3 protein. The sample includes around 900,000 distinct CDR3 sequences, 29% seen only once; the top ten take roughly 17%. Sequenced sample: blood. Every receptor here comes from a woman over 75 in good health.

This rearrangement joins TRBV11-2 to TRBJ2-5, with a possible D match to TRBD2 (5 bases). Trimming left V 6 bases short and J 4 bases short, with 18 bases between. Germline V gene lookup returns CDR1 SGHAT and CDR2 FQNNGV. This CDR3 has 15 amino acids. CDR3 DNA: TGTGCCAGCAGGGAATGGACTGCCCTTTCAGAGACCCAGTACTTC. It is translated as CASREWTALSETQYF.

The rearrangement uses TRBV12-3 or TRBV12-4 and TRBJ1-1; D is possibly TRBD1 (6 bases). The CDR3 spans 16 residues. Between the trimmed V and J ends, which lost 0 bases and 2 bases, there was a span of 13 bases. The CDR3 bases are TGTGCCAGCAGTTTAGCGCTGGGGGGCCCCAACACTGAAGCTTTCTTT. It yields the protein CASSLALGGPNTEAFF.

This clonotype was observed many times. The chain is built from TRBV11-2 and TRBJ2-5; TRBD1 or TRBD2 may be the D gene (7 bases each). V was pared by 5 bases and J by 5 bases, with 21 bases between. The V gene's germline CDR1 is SGHAT and CDR2 FQNNGV. This CDR3 is 16 amino acids long. The CDR3 region is CASSPRQGGSHETQYF. The CDR3, as DNA: TGTGCCAGCAGCCCCCGGCAGGGGGGGTCGCATGAGACCCAGTACTTC.

This clonotype showed up many times. The chain has TRBV24-1 and TRBJ2-1, with 8 positions matching TRBD2. V trimming: 3 bases; J trimming: 0 bases; junction bases outside the gene matches: 6. CDR1 is KGHDR and CDR2 is SFDVKD in the germline V gene. This CDR3 region has 17 residues. CDR3 in amino acids: CATSDVSGGSSYNEQFF. As DNA, the CDR3 is TGTGCCACCAGTGATGTAAGCGGGGGATCCTCCTACAATGAGCAGTTCTTC.

With regard to this clonotype: Since a much larger clone is just one base distant, this may be a read error. This chain uses TRBV3-1 with TRBJ1-2; D possibly corresponds to TRBD1 (6 bases). Between the trimmed V and J ends, which lost 6 bases and 9 bases, there was a span of 14 bases. In germline, CDR1 is LGHDT, CDR2 YNNKEL (reference sequence). The CDR3 is made up of 12 amino acids. The DNA of the CDR3 is TGTGCCAGCAGGGTTCTTGGACAGAGCTACACCTTC. Protein product: CASRVLGQSYTF.

CDR3 region: CASSRPKTGLSGETQYF. For the CDR3, the DNA is TGTGCCAGCAGCCGGCCAAAGACGGGACTTAGCGGGGAGACCCAGTACTTC. The chain uses TRBV7-2 and TRBJ2-7, with 7 positions matching TRBD2. The last part of the DNA fits TRBJ2-5 better; the J call may be wrong. Germline V lookup: CDR1 SGHTA, CDR2 FQGNSA. The CDR3 is made up of 17 amino acids.

Many counts were recorded for this clonotype. The chain uses TRBV20-1 and TRBJ1-2, with D possibly being TRBD1 (6 bases). V gave up 7 bases and J gave up 3 bases, with 18 bases separating them. The CDR3 runs 14 residues. Germline V gene sequence: CDR1 DFQATT, CDR2 SNEGSKA (reference sequence). In DNA, the CDR3 is TGCAGTGTCCAGAGGTCAGGGGTGGACTATGGCTACACCTTC. Amino acid sequence: CSVQRSGVDYGYTF.

This sequence joins TRBV5-5 and TRBJ2-7; 10 nucleotides line up with TRBD2. The V gene's germline CDR1 is SGHKS and CDR2 YYEKEE (reference sequence). Trimming removed 4 bases from V and 5 bases from J; junction bases left unmatched: 6. The CDR3 extends over 14 amino acids. CDR3 in DNA: TGTGCCAGCAGCCCCCCGGGACTAGCGAACGAGCAGTACTTC. This translates into CASSPPGLANEQYF. The full variable domain, completed using reference TRBV5-5 and TRBJ2-7, is DAGVTQSPTHLIKTRGQQVTLRCSPISGHKSVSWYQQVLGQGPQFIFQYYEKEERGRGNFPDRFSARQFPNYSSELNVNALLLGDSALYLCASSPPGLANEQYFGPGTRLTVT.

For this clonotype: This sequence may be a read error, since a much larger clone differs from it by one base. The chain couples TRBV6-1 to TRBJ2-5; maybe TRBD2 (6 bases). The closer fit of TRBJ2-1 to the DNA end suggests the J call may be wrong. CDR3 size: 14 residues. Germline V gene sequence: CDR1 MNHNS, CDR2 SASEGT. The CDR3 region has the DNA TGTGCCAGCAGACGCTTGCGGGGTCAAGAGACCCAGTTCTTC. It yields the protein CASRRLRGQETQFF.

This clonotype came up many times. The J gene is TRBJ1-5, the V gene TRBV7-2; D gene uncertain. V lost 5 bases and J lost 5, with 10 bases in between. Germline values: CDR1 SGHTA, CDR2 FQGNSA. CDR3 length: 13 amino acids. This CDR3 reads CASSPSKHQPQHF. DNA of the CDR3: TGTGCCAGCAGCCCTAGTAAACATCAGCCCCAGCATTTT. The full variable domain, completed using reference TRBV7-2 and TRBJ1-5, is GAGVSQSPSNKVTEKGKDVELRCDPISGHTALYWYRQSLGQGLEFLIYFQGNSAPDKSGLPSDRFSAERTGGSVSTLTIQRTQQEDSAVYLCASSPSKHQPQHFGDGTRLSIL.

The table lists this clonotype with many counts. This sequence joins TRBV20-1 and TRBJ2-6, with D maybe TRBD2 (5 bases). Germline CDR1 DFQATT, CDR2 SNEGSKA (reference sequence). The CDR3 is 13 residues long. Trimming left V 6 bases short and J 0 bases short, with 6 bases between. The CDR3 bases are TGCAGTGCCCGGGACTCTGGGGCCAACGTCCTGACTTTC. This sequence encodes CSARDSGANVLTF.

The table lists this clonotype with a count of one. The V and J genes are TRBV12-3 or TRBV12-4 and TRBJ2-5; no reliable D call. The V end lost 6 bases, the J end lost 2 bases, and 10 bases lay between the germline ends. The length of the CDR3 is 13 residues. CDR3 nucleotides: TGTGCCAGCAGCTACGTCGCGCAAGAGACCCAGTACTTC. Amino acids: CASSYVAQETQYF.

This clonotype was recorded at least ten times. J is TRBJ1-6 and V is TRBV4-3; no clear D. Trimming took off 0 bases at V and 5 bases at J, with 5 bases between the two ends. The CDR3 runs 14 residues. CDR1 is LGHNA and CDR2 is YSLEER in the germline V gene. For the CDR3, the DNA is TGCGCCAGCAGCCAAGAAGAGGATAATTCACCCCTCCACTTT. This gives the protein CASSQEEDNSPLHF.

With regard to this clonotype: This may come from a read error, since a much larger clone is one base off. The V gene is TRBV29-1, the J gene TRBJ2-3, with a tentative D call TRBD2 (5 bases). V lost 7 bases and J lost 1, with 15 bases in between. CDR3 size: 14 residues. The germline gives CDR1 SQVTM, CDR2 ANQGSEA. The CDR3 loop reads CSALRRRGTDTQYF. CDR3 coding DNA: TGCAGCGCCCTGAGGCGGCGGGGCACAGATACGCAGTATTTT.

The table lists this clonotype with many counts. Here the CDR3 reads CASSRQGIDYGYTF. The DNA for the CDR3 is TGTGCCAGCAGTCGACAGGGGATCGACTATGGCTACACCTTC. The V gene is TRBV12-3 or TRBV12-4, the J gene TRBJ1-2, with TRBD1 matching over 8 bases. The J segment lost 3 bases and the V segment lost 5 bases, leaving 5 bases of the junction unmatched. The CDR3 length is 14 residues.

This clonotype has ten or more counts. V and J are TRBV6-2 or TRBV6-3 and TRBJ2-1; D is possibly TRBD1 (6 bases). CDR3 length: 17 residues. The V gene's germline CDR1 is MNHEY and CDR2 SVGEGT. Trimming pared 5 bases from V and 3 bases from J, leaving 20 bases between. This CDR3 reads CASSPRTAFRDYNEQFF. CDR3 nucleotide sequence: TGTGCCAGCAGTCCCCGGACAGCTTTTCGAGACTACAATGAGCAGTTCTTC.

For this clonotype: A junction boundary mismatches the germline segment, possibly from a read error. This chain links TRBV7-2 with TRBJ1-2; 7 bases match TRBD1. Germline CDR1 SGHTA, CDR2 FQGNSA. This CDR3 is 13 amino acids long. The DNA for the CDR3 is TGTGCCAACAGCTTAGACAGGGTTTCTGGCTACACCTTC. This translates into CANSLDRVSGYTF.